This TCR beta chain originates from a study of blood T cell repertoires in COVID-19 (dated by TCRdb to the early 2020s). For context, the study as a whole: Samples from collaborators originated in the United States, Italy and Spain and spanned both the acute and convalescent phases of COVID-19. The material from the prospective study consisted of cDNA or gDNA derived from T cells, B-cell-depleted T cells, or PBMCs. Deeply sampled blood TCRbeta repertoires from subjects exposed to, actively infected with, or recovered from COVID-19 were included in the dataset. The repertoires were released in a freely available public database intended as a resource for research on the immune response to SARS-CoV-2. Samples were obtained from the ongoing ImmuneRACE study (first 160 participants) and from about 1,300 subjects provided by 6 global collaborators. Nearly every sample came with metadata listing a de-identified subject ID, COVID-19 status, age in years and sex. Where HLA class I and class II types were available, the types were taken from metadata supplied by the sample provider, not from assay-based typing.

TCRbeta CDR3 regions were amplified from genomic DNA by means of the immunoSEQ Assay, a bias-controlled multiplex PCR. Under the source paper's analysis protocol: The number of nucleated cells in each sample was estimated from the amplification of reference gene primers within the assay. Sequence reads were collapsed and filtered to measure the absolute abundance of every unique TCRbeta CDR3 rearrangement. For each sample, productive Simpson clonality was calculated as the square root of Simpson's diversity index across productive rearrangements. TCRdb stores this immuneACCESS table with in-frame sequences only. Part of the clones is absent; in the studies checked, under half of the shortfall reflects unresolved V genes, and no reason is known for the rest. V and J calls and clone size are given by that table; D and trimming were obtained from the DNA. This sample holds more than 100,000 clones; around 90% were observed only once. Clones ranked in the top ten supply 0.88% of the sample.

As for this clone: The specificity of this receptor is unknown. No base quality values were provided; no much bigger clone lies one nucleotide off.

The CDR3, cysteine through phenylalanine, is 14 amino acids long. Solely the CDR3 DNA is kept, with 42 bases framed from the first base. The germline ends are 14 bases apart after V is trimmed by 1 base and J by 7 bases. Based on the germline V gene (reference sequence), the CDR1 and CDR2 sequences are GTSNPN and SVGIG. Whole blood was collected in K2EDTA tubes by collaborating institutions according to the institutions' own protocols. Collaborator samples were shipped for TCRbeta analysis as frozen whole blood, isolated PBMCs, or DNA extracted from either sample type. General conclusions and limits of the study: How much clinical and demographic metadata was included differed by source and by participant, and the metadata was provided uncurated.

Material for sequencing was peripheral blood. The sequence is built from TRBV30 and TRBJ1-3; the best D guess is TRBD1, with 6 bases matching. The origin of this receptor is a woman between 50 and 59 years old with active or convalescent COVID-19. The CDR3 in this case is CAWSAGTSRNTIYF. The nucleotide sequence is given as TGTGCCTGGAGTGCCGGGACATCCCGGAACACCATATATTTT. Outside the CDR3, residues come from the reference TRBV30 and TRBJ1-3 proteins, so the full variable domain is: SQTIHQWPATLVQPVGSPLSLECTVEGTSNPNLYWYRQAAGRGLQLLFYSVGIGQISSEVPQNLSASRPQDRQFILSSKKLLLSDSGFYLCAWSAGTSRNTIYFGEGSWLTVV.